The 29 T cell receptor beta chains reported below all come from one sample, sequenced in a study of memory CD4+ T cells and cytomegalovirus serostatus. Single viable CD3+CD4+CD8-CD45RO+ cells were sorted as the memory CD4+ T cells. The protocol was immunoSEQ multiplex PCR, while the TCRdb copy is restricted to in-frame clones and leaves out a portion. The table shows under 80,000 clones, with around 80% occurring only once. The sequencing sample was made of memory CD4+ T cells from blood. These receptors were taken from an adult in good health and CMV-seropositive.

The V and J genes are TRBV28 and TRBJ1-2; no clear D. Germline V gene sequence: CDR1 MDHEN, CDR2 SYDVKM. The V end lost 5 bases, the J end lost 5 bases, and 6 bases lay between the germline ends. The CDR3 sequence is 11 residues long. As DNA, the CDR3 is TGTGCCAGCAGTCGGGTTTATGGCTACACCTTC. It translates to CASSRVYGYTF.

This sequence joins TRBV6-6 and TRBJ2-7, with 7 bases identical to TRBD1. The CDR3 loop spans 14 amino acids. Germline CDR1 MNHNY, CDR2 SVGAGI (reference sequence). V dropped 8 bases and J dropped 0; count of bases not matched to a gene: 7. CDR3 sequence (DNA): TGTGCCAGCCGACTGACAGGGAGCTCCTACGAGCAGTACGTC. As protein: CASRLTGSSYEQYV.

This clone has only a few counts. The rearrangement joins TRBV5-3 to TRBJ1-3, with D unclear. TRBV5-3 is known as an ORF, though its function is uncertain. Trimming removed 1 base at V and 2 bases at J, with 7 bases between. The CDR3 is made up of 14 amino acids. The CDR3 DNA reads as TGTGCCAGAAGCTTGTACGGGACTGGAAACACCATATATTTT. It codes for CARSLYGTGNTIYF.

V usage is TRBV10-3 and J usage is TRBJ2-5; a possible D gene is TRBD2 (6 bases). The germline V gene encodes CDR1 ENHRY and CDR2 SYGVKD. CDR3 length: 14 residues. V gave up 4 bases and J gave up 4 bases, with 13 bases separating them. CDR3 DNA sequence: TGTGCCATCAGTGTAGGAGGGGACCGAGAGACCCAGTACTTC. Its protein product is CAISVGGDRETQYF.

This clone turned up a few times. V and J are TRBV5-6 and TRBJ1-3; no reliable D call. V lost 3 bases and J lost 0, with 16 bases in between. From germline, CDR1 is SGHDT and CDR2 YYEEEE. The CDR3 loop spans 17 amino acids. The CDR3 is CASSYPSGQTSGNTIYF. CDR3 DNA: TGTGCCAGCAGCTATCCCTCTGGGCAAACCTCTGGAAACACCATATATTTT.

The V gene is TRBV11-3, the J gene TRBJ2-3; a weak D match, TRBD2 (6 bases). Germline lookup yields CDR1 SGHNT and CDR2 YENEEA. Between the trimmed V and J ends, which lost 4 bases and 0 bases, there was a span of 11 bases. The CDR3 consists of 15 residues. CDR3 in DNA: TGTGCCAGCAGCTGGGACTCTTCTAGCACAGATACGCAGTATTTT. Translation gives CASSWDSSSTDTQYF.

The V call is TRBV5-1, the J call TRBJ2-1, with D unresolved. V was clipped by 3 bases and J by 4 bases, with 8 bases between them. There are 13 residues in the CDR3. Per germline, CDR1 SGHRS and CDR2 YFSETQ. This CDR3 reads CASSSDQYNEQFF. As DNA, the CDR3 is TGCGCCAGCAGCTCGGACCAATACAATGAGCAGTTCTTC.

V gene TRBV4-3 combines with J gene TRBJ2-1; 14 bases are a match to TRBD2. Losses at the gene ends were 1 base for V and 8 bases for J; bases not matched to a gene: 16. The germline V gene has CDR1 LGHNA and CDR2 YSLEER. The CDR3 covers 20 residues. CDR3 sequence: CASSQGNTGTSGSGKDEQFF. The CDR3 region has the DNA TGCGCCAGCAGCCAAGGGAACACCGGGACTAGCGGGAGCGGTAAAGATGAGCAGTTCTTC.

This clone was counted only a few times. This chain uses TRBV29-1 with TRBJ1-1, with 9 nucleotides matching TRBD1. The J segment lost 0 bases and the V segment lost 5 bases, leaving 10 bases of the junction unmatched. The CDR3 runs to 16 residues. CDR1 is SQVTM and CDR2 is ANQGSEA in the germline V gene. DNA of the CDR3: TGCAGCGTTCCCGGGACAGGGACCACCATGAACACTGAAGCTTTCTTT. Encoded protein: CSVPGTGTTMNTEAFF.

This clone was detected only a few times. The chain is built from TRBV10-3 and TRBJ2-3, with 7 nucleotides matching TRBD2. The CDR3 runs 12 residues. Germline CDR1 reads ENHRY; CDR2 reads SYGVKD. Unmatched junction bases numbered 2, after V lost 11 bases and J lost 0 bases. In nucleotides, the CDR3 is TGTGCCGCTAGCGGCAGCACAGATACGCAGTATTTT. The encoded protein is CAASGSTDTQYF.

This clone was seen a few times. The V and J genes are TRBV4-1 and TRBJ2-1; 10 positions agree with TRBD2. The V segment lost 3 bases and the J segment 6 bases; nucleotides outside the gene matches: 11. CDR1 MGHRA and CDR2 YSYEKL come from the germline V gene. The CDR3 extends over 17 amino acids. This chain's CDR3 is CASSQLDLVAGGNEQFF. Written as DNA, the CDR3 is TGCGCCAGCAGCCAGTTGGACTTAGTAGCGGGGGGCAATGAGCAGTTCTTC.

V gene TRBV27 combines with J gene TRBJ2-7, with D unresolved. The CDR3 runs to 12 residues. Looked up from germline, CDR1 is MNHEY and CDR2 is SMNVEV (reference sequence). Trimming took 0 bases from V and 6 from J, leaving 6 bases between them. Here the CDR3 DNA reads TGTGCCAGCAGTTTATCACACGGCGAGCAGTACTTC. Translation: CASSLSHGEQYF.

The chain carries TRBV5-1 and TRBJ2-3, with D perhaps matching TRBD2 (5 bases). Trimming removed 3 bases at V and 2 bases at J, with 13 bases between. CDR3 length: 15 amino acids. Looked up from germline, CDR1 is SGHRS and CDR2 is YFSETQ. The CDR3 protein is CASSSNGVYTDTQYF. For the CDR3, the DNA is TGCGCCAGCAGCTCGAACGGGGTGTACACAGATACGCAGTATTTT.

CDR3 protein: CAISEPSGTSGGNEQFF. As DNA, the CDR3 is TGTGCCATCAGTGAGCCCTCTGGGACTAGCGGGGGCAATGAGCAGTTCTTC. The chain is built from TRBV10-3 and TRBJ2-1; 14 nucleotides line up with TRBD2. CDR3 size: 17 residues. The germline V gene encodes CDR1 ENHRY and CDR2 SYGVKD. The ends lost 2 bases at V and 6 bases at J; junction bases unmatched: 6.

V and J are TRBV4-2 and TRBJ2-4, with D tentatively TRBD2 (5 bases). CDR3 length: 18 residues. CDR1 LGHNA and CDR2 YNFKEQ come from the germline V gene. Between the trimmed V and J ends, which lost 0 bases and 0 bases, there was a span of 15 bases. CDR3 loop: CASSQDPAGSGAKNIQYF. The CDR3 region has the DNA TGTGCCAGCAGCCAAGATCCGGCGGGCAGCGGAGCCAAAAACATTCAGTACTTC.

The rearrangement uses TRBV10-3 and TRBJ2-5; 10 bases are shared with TRBD2. The germline CDR1 and CDR2 sequences are ENHRY and SYGVKD. J lost 3 bases, V lost 3 bases, and 4 bases had no gene match. The CDR3 sequence is 15 residues long. Here the CDR3 DNA reads TGTGCCATCAGTGATGCTACTAGCGGGGAAGAGACCCAGTACTTC. Translation: CAISDATSGEETQYF.

V is TRBV4-1 and J is TRBJ2-2; no clear D gene. The CDR3 spans 15 residues. Germline lookup yields CDR1 MGHRA and CDR2 YSYEKL. Trimming cost V 2 bases and J 7 bases, with 14 bases left between them. This chain's CDR3 is CASSQLEGFGGELFF. In nucleotides, the CDR3 is TGCGCCAGCAGCCAACTAGAAGGGTTTGGCGGGGAGCTGTTTTTT.

The chain is built from TRBV28 and TRBJ1-2, with TRBD1 identical over 7 bases. This CDR3 contains 15 residues. Germline assignment: CDR1 MDHEN and CDR2 SYDVKM. The J segment lost 7 bases and the V segment lost 2 bases, leaving 10 bases of the junction unmatched. The CDR3 protein is CASSLMRQGGGGYTF. The CDR3, as DNA: TGTGCCAGCAGTTTAATGCGACAGGGCGGCGGTGGCTACACCTTC.

This chain links TRBV7-2 with TRBJ2-3, with 9 bases identical to TRBD2. The V and J ends lost 0 bases and 5 bases, in that order; junction bases with no gene match: 3. This CDR3 has 15 amino acids. Germline V CDR1 and CDR2: SGHTA, FQGNSA. CDR3 nucleotide sequence: TGTGCCAGCAGCTTAGCGGCACTAGCGGGAGATACGCAGTATTTT. As protein: CASSLAALAGDTQYF.

The chain carries TRBV7-2 and TRBJ1-5; tentatively, D is TRBD1 (6 bases). In germline, CDR1 is SGHTA, CDR2 FQGNSA. V lost 4 bases and J lost 1, with 14 bases in between. This CDR3 has 16 residues. In nucleotides, the CDR3 is TGTGCCAGCAGCTCAAACACAGGGTTAAGCAATCAGCCCCAGCATTTT. Protein sequence: CASSSNTGLSNQPQHF.

This chain connects TRBV5-1 to TRBJ1-1; 10 positions match TRBD1. Per the germline V gene, CDR1 is SGHRS and CDR2 is YFSETQ. The trim removed 4 bases at V and 4 bases at J, leaving 10 bases unmatched. This CDR3 contains 16 residues. The CDR3 loop is CASSPGQGVLGTEAFF. CDR3 DNA: TGCGCCAGCAGCCCTGGACAGGGGGTATTAGGCACTGAAGCTTTCTTT.

V and J are TRBV14 and TRBJ2-5; D might be TRBD1 (6 bases). The germline V gene encodes CDR1 SGHDN and CDR2 FVKESK. There are 14 residues in the CDR3. V dropped 5 bases and J dropped 4 bases, with 14 bases sitting between them. This chain's CDR3 is CASSSGAGVETQYF. CDR3 sequence (DNA): TGTGCCAGCAGCAGCGGAGCAGGGGTAGAGACCCAGTACTTC.

This chain joins TRBV5-6 and TRBJ1-1, with D unclear. The V end was cut by 4 bases, the J end by 3 bases, with 7 bases between. This CDR3 is built from 12 residues. The germline V gene encodes CDR1 SGHDT and CDR2 YYEEEE. The DNA of the CDR3 is TGTGCCAGCAGCGCCGAGTACACTGAAGCTTTCTTT. Its translation is CASSAEYTEAFF.

This rearrangement joins TRBV28 to TRBJ2-4; 7 nucleotides align to TRBD2. This CDR3 contains 15 residues. Losses at the gene ends were 7 bases for V and 6 bases for J; bases not matched to a gene: 12. From germline, CDR1 is MDHEN and CDR2 SYDVKM. The CDR3 DNA sequence: TGTGCCAGCACACCCGTGGGAGGGTGGAGAAACATTCAGTACTTC. Protein product: CASTPVGGWRNIQYF.

On this clone itself: Compared with germline, one end of the junction differs, possibly owing to a read error. The chain employs TRBV7-7 and TRBJ2-7; D unclear. Germline V lookup: CDR1 SSHAT, CDR2 FNYEAQ (reference sequence). The CDR3 totals 13 residues. The CDR3 is CASSLRPSGEQYF. The CDR3 DNA reads TGTGCTAGCAGCTTGAGGCCCTCAGGCGAGCAGTACTTC.

The rearrangement joins TRBV5-4 to TRBJ2-3; 9 bases line up with TRBD1. V lost 1 base, J lost 10 bases, and 7 bases stayed unmatched. The germline CDR1 and CDR2 sequences are SGHNT and YYREEE (reference sequence). The CDR3 length is 14 residues. The CDR3 region has the DNA TGTGCCAGCAGCTTGAGGGACAGGGACGGGGCGCAGTATTTT. Amino acid sequence: CASSLRDRDGAQYF.

CDR3 bases: TGTGCCAGCAGTGGCGGCAGGGGTGCGACAGATACGCAGTATTTT. It codes for CASSGGRGATDTQYF. The rearrangement joins TRBV2 to TRBJ2-3; weak D call: TRBD1 (6 bases). Germline V lookup: CDR1 SNHLY, CDR2 FYNNEI. V was shortened by 4 bases and J by 3 bases, with 14 bases between the two germline ends. This CDR3 spans 15 amino acids.

The rearrangement joins TRBV11-2 to TRBJ2-3, with D possibly matching TRBD2 (7 bases). The germline gives CDR1 SGHAT, CDR2 FQNNGV. Trimming removed 4 bases from V and 4 bases from J, with 15 bases in between. This CDR3 spans 15 amino acids. CDR3 in amino acids: CASSSGGLGADTQYF. The DNA of the CDR3 is TGTGCCAGCAGCTCCGGGGGGCTAGGGGCAGATACGCAGTATTTT.

The chain uses TRBV27 and TRBJ2-7; D may be TRBD1 or TRBD2 (5 bases each). Germline V gives CDR1 MNHEY, CDR2 SMNVEV (reference sequence). The CDR3 covers 13 residues. V was trimmed by 4 bases and J by 5 bases, leaving 12 bases between them. CDR3 amino acids: CASSSWDGHEQYF. CDR3 DNA sequence: TGTGCCAGCAGTTCCTGGGACGGTCACGAGCAGTACTTC.